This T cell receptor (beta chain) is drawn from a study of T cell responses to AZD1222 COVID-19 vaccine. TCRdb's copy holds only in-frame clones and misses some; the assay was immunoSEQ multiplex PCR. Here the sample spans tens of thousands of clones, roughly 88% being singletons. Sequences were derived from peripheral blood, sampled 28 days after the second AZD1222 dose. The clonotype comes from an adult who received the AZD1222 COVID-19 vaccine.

CDR3 protein: CASSSLGDIGQPQHF. CDR3 DNA: TGTGCCAGCTCTTCTCTGGGGGATATCGGTCAGCCCCAGCATTTT. The V gene is TRBV18, the J gene TRBJ1-5; possibly TRBD1 for D (5 bases). Germline assignment: CDR1 KGHSH and CDR2 LQKENI. V lost 6 bases and J lost 6, with 18 bases in between. The CDR3 consists of 15 residues.